The clone carrying this T cell receptor beta chain showed up just once. This record comes from a study of control samples from healthy donors and cancer patients. Libraries were prepared by immunoSEQ multiplex PCR; TCRdb keeps only in-frame clonotypes and omits some of them. The sample has some 130,000 clones, approximately 90% seen once. V shed 0 bases and J shed 7 bases, with 8 bases lying between them. There are 13 residues in the CDR3. Germline V gene lookup returns CDR1 SGHNT and CDR2 YYREEE (reference sequence). V usage is TRBV5-4 and J usage is TRBJ2-1; no reliable D call. Sequenced material: blood. The clonotype was recovered from a woman aged 25 to 39 in good health. CDR3 DNA: TGTGCCAGCAGCTTGGACTCCCCTAATGAGCAGTTCTTC. Protein: CASSLDSPNEQFF.